This TCR beta chain was obtained from a study of OX40 agonist ivuxolimab in advanced cancers. For context, the study as a whole: Ivuxolimab was an agonistic, fully human IgG2 monoclonal antibody directed against OX40 (CD134), a costimulatory receptor. Of the approximately 54 patients in dose escalation, about 20 had hepatocellular carcinoma, some 15 had melanoma, 9 had renal cell carcinoma and 9 had head and neck cancer. Intravenous ivuxolimab was administered to patients every 2 weeks at six dose levels: 0.01, 0.1, 0.3, 1.5, 3 and 10 mg/kg. Partial responses were achieved by three dose-escalation patients, of whom one had hepatocellular carcinoma and two had cutaneous melanoma. Peripheral TCRbeta sequencing aimed to test whether ivuxolimab altered TCR sequence diversity and caused clonal T-cell expansion. The dose-escalation cohort was 82.7% male with a mean age of roughly 62 years, ranging from roughly 23 to 85. The paper reports the monotherapy dose-escalation portion (N = 52 patients) of the phase I ivuxolimab trial. Prior anti-PD-1, anti-PD-L1 or anti-CTLA-4 therapy was permitted, and about two fifths of dose-escalation patients had received checkpoint inhibitors. Points the paper makes about the study in general: Low levels of normalized T-cell clonal expansion were also shown by some nonresponding patients. In the 0.1-3.0 mg/kg groups, partial responders had among the lowest normalized peripheral clonal expansion, particularly in CD8+ T cells. After ivuxolimab, expanded clones were on average more numerous among CD8+ T cells than among CD4+ T cells. At doses of 0.1 to 3.0 mg/kg, clonal expansion of both CD4+ and CD8+ T cells in blood was seen between baseline and week 6. The antigen specificity of the peripheral T cells that underwent clonal expansion was not determined.

The trial excluded patients who had a history of autoimmune disease or who were on systemic immunosuppression. Peripheral blood for TCR sequencing was drawn from every dose cohort at baseline, at cycle 4 day 1 and at cycle 7 day 1. The samples were taken from a phase I, first-in-human, multicenter, open-label dose-escalation trial of ivuxolimab. Adults with locally advanced or metastatic head and neck squamous cell, hepatocellular, melanoma or renal cell carcinoma were enrolled in the trial. CD4+ and CD8+ T cells were sorted separately from peripheral blood before TCR sequencing. With regard to this clone: The target of this receptor is not known. No clone much larger than this one lies a single base away; base qualities are absent.

The V and J ends are trimmed by 1 base and 5 bases, leaving 12 bases between them. From its cysteine to its phenylalanine, the CDR3 spans 16 amino acids. Of the read, only the CDR3 DNA is kept; its 48 bases are in frame from base 1. CDR1 and CDR2, per the germline V gene (reference sequence), are LNHDA and SQIVND. To sequence the TCRbeta CDR3 region, genomic DNA was isolated from the sorted cells. The immunoSEQ Assay was used to sequence the TCRbeta CDR3 regions. The source is immuneACCESS, and TCRdb retained only in-frame sequences with V and J called. Part of the clones is not carried over; for the studies checked, unresolved V genes explain less than half of this, and the remainder is unexplained. Within this sample are tens of thousands of clones, with approximately 91% of them counted one time only. 40% to 65% of the sample lies in the top ten.

The chain is assembled from TRBV19 and TRBJ1-6, with no reliable assignment of the D segment. This TCR was recovered from an adult with an advanced solid tumor such as melanoma, head and neck, liver or kidney cancer. The sample consisted of CD4+ or CD8+ T cells sorted from blood, taken in a trial of the OX40 agonist ivuxolimab. Read as DNA, the sequence is TGTGCCAGTAGTATAGGACCCAGGATGGATAATTCACCCCTCCACTTT. It codes for CASSIGPRMDNSPLHF.